The TCR beta chain under discussion was sequenced for a study of blood T cell repertoires in COVID-19. Study in general: The United States, Italy and Spain were the sources of the acute and convalescent COVID-19 samples.

The CDR3 contains 16 residues. Trimming removed 1 base from V and 5 bases from J; junction bases left unmatched: 7. CDR1 is SEHNR and CDR2 is FQNEAQ in the germline V gene (reference sequence). Generated by immunoSEQ multiplex PCR, the TCRdb table keeps only in-frame clones and is missing some. The table has roughly 230,000 clones, around 84% seen once. The V gene is TRBV7-9, the J gene TRBJ2-2; the match to TRBD1 covers 7 bases. This TCR derives from a woman of 80 years or more with COVID-19, enrolled during active disease. Sequencing was performed on peripheral blood. The CDR3 here is CASSLVATGSTGELFF. The CDR3 coding sequence is TGTGCCAGCAGCTTAGTCGCGACAGGGTCAACCGGGGAGCTGTTTTTT.